These T cell receptor beta chains were read from a single sample in a study of blood T cell repertoires in COVID-19. Assay: immunoSEQ multiplex PCR; the TCRdb copy retains only in-frame clones and omits some. The table lists approximately 170,000 clones, about 85% of them singletons, with 1.1% in the top ten. Sample: peripheral blood. The receptors come from a man aged 25-40 years with acute or convalescent COVID-19. CDR3s include the opening cysteine and the closing phenylalanine or tryptophan. The D gene is left open where the match is weak. Clone size is given for some rows only: seen once, a few or many times, or a class if the clone is expanded.

>.|TRBJ1-5|.|TRBV6-6
CASSYYPSGNQPQHF
TGTGCCAGCAGTTACTATCCATCGGGCAATCAGCCCCAGCATTTT
>once|TRBJ1-3|.|TRBV20-1
CSASHGSSGNTIYF
TGCAGTGCTAGTCACGGGAGCTCTGGAAACACCATATATTTT
>.|TRBJ1-2|.|TRBV30
CAWSKQANGYTF
TGTGCCTGGAGTAAACAGGCAAATGGCTACACCTTC
>.|TRBJ2-3|TRBD2|TRBV7-2
CASSASGGWATDTQYF
TGTGCCAGCAGCGCCAGCGGGGGGTGGGCCACAGATACGCAGTATTTT
>.|TRBJ1-5|TRBD1|TRBV5-8
CASSLEQGVQPQHF
TGTGCCAGCAGCTTGGAGCAGGGGGTACAGCCCCAGCATTTT
>.|TRBJ2-7|.|TRBV9
CASSVEGDYSYEQYF
TGTGCCAGCAGCGTAGAGGGGGACTACTCCTACGAGCAGTACTTC
>.|TRBJ2-2|TRBD1|TRBV7-9
CASRRDRGRTGELFF
TGTGCCAGTCGCCGGGACAGGGGGAGGACCGGGGAGCTGTTTTTT
>.|TRBJ2-3|TRBD2|TRBV2
CASNLPLAVSTDTQYF
TGTGCCAGCAATCTCCCCCTAGCGGTTAGCACAGATACGCAGTATTTT
>once|TRBJ1-1|TRBD1|TRBV11-2
CASSTRWDRGPPETFF
TGTGCCAGCAGCACGAGATGGGACAGGGGGCCCCCTGAGACTTTCTTT
>few|TRBJ1-1|.|TRBV30
CAWSEARYTEAFF
TGTGCCTGGAGCGAGGCCAGATACACTGAAGCTTTCTTT
>few|TRBJ1-4|TRBD1|TRBV5-1
CASSPGTVRGWEKLFF
TGCGCCAGCAGCCCAGGGACAGTTCGAGGTTGGGAAAAACTGTTTTTT
>.|TRBJ1-2|.|TRBV19
CASSEGRPLSGYTF
TGTGCCAGTAGTGAGGGGAGGCCGCTCTCGGGCTACACCTTC
>once|TRBJ1-5|.|TRBV6-5
CASSYSFRQPQHF
TGTGCCAGCAGTTACTCGTTCCGTCAGCCCCAGCATTTT
>few|TRBJ1-5|TRBD1|TRBV19
CASWDRAAWPQHF
TGTGCCAGTTGGGACAGGGCCGCTTGGCCCCAGCATTTT
>.|TRBJ2-7|.|TRBV5-1
CASSPDGSRGYEQYF
TGCGCCAGCAGCCCGGACGGGAGCCGGGGATACGAGCAGTACTTC
>.|TRBJ1-5|.|TRBV18
CASSPSNQPQHF
TGTGCCAGCTCACCCTCCAATCAGCCCCAGCATTTT
>.|TRBJ2-4|.|TRBV5-8
CASSSIRDKNIQYF
TGTGCCAGCAGCTCTATCAGGGACAAAAACATTCAGTACTTC
>.|TRBJ2-7|TRBD1|TRBV6-6
CASSFAGTGAEQYF
TGTGCCAGCAGTTTCGCCGGGACAGGGGCCGAGCAGTACTTC
>.|TRBJ1-5|.|TRBV7-6
CASSFLPGQPYSNQPQHF
TGTGCCAGCAGCTTCCTTCCGGGACAACCATATAGCAATCAGCCCCAGCATTTT
>.|TRBJ2-3|TRBD1|TRBV7-9
CASSLGQGRLYF
TGTGCCAGCAGCTTGGGACAGGGAAGGCTGTATTTT
>.|TRBJ2-7|TRBD2|TRBV6-6
CASSLGLAEMYEQYF
TGTGCCAGCTCCCTCGGACTAGCGGAAATGTACGAGCAGTACTTC
>.|TRBJ1-3|TRBD1|TRBV9
CASSAPGGHSGNTIYF
TGTGCCAGCAGCGCACCAGGGGGCCACTCTGGAAACACCATATATTTT
>.|TRBJ1-1|.|TRBV11-3
CASSLQAGKNTEAFF
TGTGCCAGCAGCTTACAGGCAGGGAAAAACACTGAAGCTTTCTTT
>.|TRBJ1-4|.|TRBV3-1/TRBV3-2
CASSPLTGINEKLFF
TGTGCCAGCAGCCCCCTCACGGGTATCAATGAAAAACTGTTTTTT
>.|TRBJ2-5|.|TRBV6-5
CASAGLNEETQYF
TGTGCCAGTGCAGGGCTAAACGAAGAGACCCAGTACTTC
>.|TRBJ2-5|.|TRBV12-3/TRBV12-4
CASSTMTGGTQYF
TGTGCCAGCAGTACCATGACCGGGGGGACCCAGTACTTC
>.|TRBJ2-2|.|TRBV5-6
CASSLAVRMTGELFF
TGTGCCAGCAGCTTGGCCGTCAGGATGACCGGGGAGCTGTTTTTT
>.|TRBJ2-4|TRBD2|TRBV29-1
CSVEAPTSGSLNIQYF
TGCAGCGTTGAAGCCCCTACTAGCGGGAGTTTAAACATTCAGTACTTC
>.|TRBJ2-2|TRBD2|TRBV18
CASSPPLVAGGLNTGELFF
TGTGCCAGCTCACCTCCCCTTGTTGCGGGGGGACTTAACACCGGGGAGCTGTTTTTT
>.|TRBJ2-7|TRBD1|TRBV5-1
CASSPRDRESEQYF
TGCGCCAGCAGCCCCCGGGACAGGGAAAGCGAGCAGTACTTC
>.|TRBJ1-2|.|TRBV28
CASRAGGYGYTF
TGTGCCAGCAGAGCGGGCGGCTATGGCTACACCTTC
>.|TRBJ1-2|TRBD1|TRBV3-1/TRBV3-2
CASSLPGQGRGYTF
TGTGCCAGCAGCCTGCCGGGACAGGGGAGGGGCTACACCTTC
>.|TRBJ2-6|.|TRBV7-3
CASSLPTSGANVLTF
TGTGCCAGCAGCCTTCCTACCTCTGGGGCCAACGTCCTGACTTTC
>.|TRBJ2-2|TRBD2|TRBV7-2
CASSFHTSVSWSGELFF
TGTGCCAGCAGCTTCCATACTAGCGTGAGTTGGAGCGGGGAGCTGTTTTTT
>.|TRBJ2-2|.|TRBV7-9
CAAAGANTGELFF
TGTGCCGCGGCGGGTGCGAACACCGGGGAGCTGTTTTTT
>few|TRBJ1-1|TRBD1|TRBV11-2
CASSHLVKGAGTEAFF
TGTGCCAGCAGCCACCTAGTTAAGGGGGCGGGGACTGAAGCTTTCTTT
>.|TRBJ2-7|.|TRBV11-2
CASSLPRVSHEQYF
TGTGCCAGCAGCTTGCCCAGGGTTTCCCACGAGCAGTACTTC
>.|TRBJ2-6|.|TRBV19
CASSIVVWRLESGANVLTF
TGTGCCAGTAGTATTGTAGTATGGAGGTTGGAGTCTGGGGCCAACGTCCTGACTTTC
>.|TRBJ1-5|TRBD1|TRBV7-9
CASSLGTGGNQPQHF
TGTGCCAGCAGCTTAGGGACAGGGGGGAATCAGCCCCAGCATTTT
>.|TRBJ1-2|TRBD1|TRBV29-1
CSVLGQGADYTF
TGCAGCGTCCTAGGACAGGGGGCCGACTACACCTTC